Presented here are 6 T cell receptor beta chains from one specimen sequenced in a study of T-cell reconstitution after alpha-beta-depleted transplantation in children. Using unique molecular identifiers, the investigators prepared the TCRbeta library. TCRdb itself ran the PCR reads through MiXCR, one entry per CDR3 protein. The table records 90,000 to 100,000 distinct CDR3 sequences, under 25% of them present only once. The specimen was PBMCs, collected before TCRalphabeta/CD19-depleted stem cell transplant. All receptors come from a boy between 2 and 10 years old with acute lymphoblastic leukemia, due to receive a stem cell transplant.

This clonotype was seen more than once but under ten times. As DNA, the CDR3 is TGTGCCAGCAGCTTATGGCTAGATAGCAATCAGCCCCAGCATTTT. Translating gives CASSLWLDSNQPQHF. The chain joins TRBV7-8 to TRBJ1-5; D is undetermined. V was trimmed by 2 bases and J by 0 bases, leaving 8 bases between them. Germline V gives CDR1 SGHVS, CDR2 FQNEAQ. CDR3 size: 15 residues. Variable domain in full (rest from reference TRBV7-8 and TRBJ1-5): GAGVSQSPRYKVAKRGQDVALRCDPISGHVSLFWYQQALGQGPEFLTYFQNEAQLDKSGLPSDRFFAERPEGSVSTLKIQRTQQEDSAVYLCASSLWLDSNQPQHFGDGTRLSIL.

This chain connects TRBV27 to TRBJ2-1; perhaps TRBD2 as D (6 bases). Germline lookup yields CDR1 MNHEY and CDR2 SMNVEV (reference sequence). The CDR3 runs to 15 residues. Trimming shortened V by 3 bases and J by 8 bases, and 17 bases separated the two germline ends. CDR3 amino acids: CASSFSGGLIDEQFF. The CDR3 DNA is TGTGCCAGCAGTTTTAGCGGAGGCCTGATTGATGAGCAGTTCTTC.

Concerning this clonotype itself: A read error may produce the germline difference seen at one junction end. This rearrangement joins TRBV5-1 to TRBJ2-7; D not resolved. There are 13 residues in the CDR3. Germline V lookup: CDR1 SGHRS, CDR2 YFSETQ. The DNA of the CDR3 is TGCGCCAGCAGTTTGGGGTCACCCTACGAGCAGTACTTC. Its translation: CASSLGSPYEQYF. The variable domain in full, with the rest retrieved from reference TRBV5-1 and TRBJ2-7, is KAGVTQTPRYLIKTRGQQVTLSCSPISGHRSVSWYQQTPGQGLQFLFEYFSETQRNKGNFPGRFSGRQFSNSRSEMNVSTLELGDSALYLCASSLGSPYEQYFGPGTRLTVT.

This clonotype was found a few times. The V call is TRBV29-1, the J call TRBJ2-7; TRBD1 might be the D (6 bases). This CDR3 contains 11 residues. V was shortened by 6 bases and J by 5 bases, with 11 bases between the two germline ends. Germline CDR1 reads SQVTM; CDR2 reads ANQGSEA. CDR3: CSVGARNEQYF. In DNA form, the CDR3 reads TGCAGCGTGGGGGCAAGGAACGAGCAGTACTTC.

The CDR3 region is CASMRGGSNTEAFF. CDR3 in DNA: TGTGCCAGCATGCGGGGGGGCTCGAACACTGAAGCTTTCTTT. The chain has TRBV2 and TRBJ1-1, with D possibly TRBD1 on 6 matching bases. The germline CDR1 and CDR2 sequences are SNHLY and FYNNEI. The CDR3 has 14 amino acids. V lost 7 bases, J lost 1 base, and 13 bases lay in between.

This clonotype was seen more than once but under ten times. The CDR3 nucleotides are TGTGCCAGCAGTGAAGTTGTTCCCTACAATGAGCAGTTCTTC. Translation gives CASSEVVPYNEQFF. The chain combines TRBV2 with TRBJ2-1; D unresolved. The CDR3 is 14 residues long. The V end was cut by 1 base, the J end by 2 bases, with 6 bases between. Germline V gene data show CDR1 as SNHLY and CDR2 as FYNNEI.